This T cell receptor (beta chain) was captured by sequencing in a study of molecular identifiers for immune sequencing clone quantification. Study details: In replicates, the authors split RNA from roughly 20,000 or 100,000 naive CD8 cells five ways and sequenced four.

CD8+CD4-CCR7+CD45RA+ cells were sorted as naive CD8 T cells. A note on this clonotype: Its antigen is undetermined.

The ends were cut back, 3 bases at V and 2 bases at J, with 8 bases in the middle. The CDR3 has 13 amino acids. The germline V gene has CDR1 MNHEY and CDR2 SMNVEV (reference sequence). Overall study findings and caveats: Over 97% of effector molecules, but under 1% in naive cells, were held by clones with more than 20 RNA copies. Investigators reportedly could detect spiked Jurkat TCR RNA from one cell among over 750,000 naive cells.

TCRdb processed the PCR reads anew with MiXCR; each CDR3 protein has one entry. The table shows some 100,000 distinct CDR3 sequences, with 36% occurring only once. Sequencing input: naive CD8+ T cells from blood, with Jurkat cell RNA spiked in. The subset: FACS-sorted CD8+CD4-CCR7+CD45RA+ naive T cells. This sequence joins TRBV27 and TRBJ2-7; weak D call: TRBD2 (5 bases). The sequence was obtained from a human donor in good health. Some libraries in this study had Jurkat cell RNA spiked in. CDR3 sequence (DNA): TGTGCCAGCAGTTTGATCGGGACCTACGAGCAGTACTTC. This codes for CASSLIGTYEQYF.